These 14 T cell receptor beta chains were all obtained from the same sample, sequenced in a study of T cells after yellow fever vaccination. Via MiXCR, TCRdb re-called the 5' RACE reads, giving one row per CDR3 protein. The sample carries fewer than 450,000 distinct CDR3 sequences, 3% to 4.5% recorded once. The sequences come from PBMCs, collected 5 days after the yellow fever booster vaccination. The source is a man younger than 30 who received the YFV17D yellow fever vaccine.

This chain links TRBV12-3 or TRBV12-4 with TRBJ2-7; D is uncertain. The CDR3 is 14 amino acids. The ends were cut back, 8 bases at V and 2 bases at J, with 16 bases in the middle. Written as DNA, the CDR3 is TGTGCCAGCGGCACCCGTTGGGTGACCTACGAGCAGTACTTC. Translated: CASGTRWVTYEQYF.

The rearrangement links TRBV20-1 to TRBJ2-1; the D gene is possibly TRBD2 (6 bases). Germline CDR1 reads DFQATT; CDR2 reads SNEGSKA (reference sequence). The CDR3 totals 14 residues. Trimming cost V 5 bases and J 0 bases, with 11 bases left between them. The CDR3 spells CSALTGGSYNEQFF. Written as DNA, the CDR3 is TGCAGTGCTCTCACCGGGGGCTCCTACAATGAGCAGTTCTTC.

This clonotype has more than one count but fewer than ten. The CDR3 coding sequence is TGCGCCAGCAGCTTGGTGGGGGTTACTGAAGCTTTCTTT. It encodes CASSLVGVTEAFF. This chain joins TRBV5-1 and TRBJ1-1; tentatively, D is TRBD1 (5 bases). Per germline, CDR1 SGHRS and CDR2 YFSETQ. The CDR3 loop spans 13 amino acids. The V end lost 0 bases, the J end lost 5 bases, and 8 bases lay between the germline ends.

This clonotype showed up just a few times. The chain carries TRBV5-6 and TRBJ1-4; possibly TRBD1 for D (6 bases). This CDR3 has 15 amino acids. Looked up from germline, CDR1 is SGHDT and CDR2 is YYEEEE. Trimming stripped 4 bases from V and 3 bases from J, with 13 bases between. CDR3 sequence (DNA): TGTGCCAGCAGCCTTACAGGGTGGTCTAATGAAAAACTGTTTTTT. Translating it yields CASSLTGWSNEKLFF.

The chain uses TRBV6-4 and TRBJ1-4, with D possibly TRBD1 on 6 matching bases. V lost 0 bases to trimming and J lost 5 bases, with 25 bases between them. This CDR3 is 20 amino acids long. Germline V gene sequence: CDR1 MRHNA, CDR2 SNTAGT. The CDR3 sequence is CASSDSLLRTENTQNEKLFF. The CDR3 coding sequence is TGTGCCAGCAGTGACTCGCTCCTTCGGACAGAAAATACCCAGAATGAAAAACTGTTTTTT.

V usage is TRBV7-9 and J usage is TRBJ2-3; weak D call: TRBD2 (5 bases). The germline V and J ends were trimmed by 6 bases and 7 bases, with 17 bases remaining between them. The germline gives CDR1 SEHNR, CDR2 FQNEAQ (reference sequence). The CDR3 sequence is 14 residues long. CDR3 loop: CASRPTLLVNTQYF. In nucleotides, the CDR3 is TGTGCCAGCAGGCCTACCTTACTAGTGAATACGCAGTATTTT.

This clonotype has more than one count but fewer than ten. The chain combines TRBV9 with TRBJ1-2; D gene unclear. CDR1 and CDR2 from the germline V gene are SGDLS and YYNGEE. Trimming pared 3 bases from V and 6 bases from J, leaving 27 bases between. CDR3 length: 18 amino acids. CDR3 nucleotide sequence: TGTGCCAGCAGCGCGGACCGTAGTAGGGCTCAGAGGAGGGATGGCTACACCTTC. It translates to CASSADRSRAQRRDGYTF.

This clonotype was found a few times. The rearrangement joins TRBV7-8 to TRBJ1-1; D gene uncertain. This CDR3 comprises 13 residues. Trimming removed 5 bases from V and 1 base from J, with 8 bases in between. Germline CDR1 SGHVS, CDR2 FQNEAQ. This chain's CDR3 is CASSSSRNTEAFF. The CDR3 region has the DNA TGTGCCAGCAGCAGTTCGAGGAACACTGAAGCTTTCTTT.

The J gene is TRBJ2-4, the V gene TRBV19, with TRBD1 identical over 12 bases. With 3 bases clipped from V and 5 bases from J, the junction kept 17 bases outside the gene matches. CDR1 and CDR2 from the germline V gene are LNHDA and SQIVND (reference sequence). The length of the CDR3 is 20 residues. The CDR3 DNA reads as TGTGCCAGTAGTATGCCGGGGACAGGGGGCGTGGGGCGCCATGAAAACATTCAGTACTTC. It translates to CASSMPGTGGVGRHENIQYF.

V is TRBV7-2 and J is TRBJ1-2; D is undetermined. This CDR3 has 15 residues. The germline CDR1 and CDR2 sequences are SGHTA and FQGNSA. Trimming removed 3 bases at V and 6 bases at J, with 17 bases between. The DNA of the CDR3 is TGTGCCAGCAGCTTTTGGTTCCTGGTAACTAATGGCTACACCTTC. Protein: CASSFWFLVTNGYTF.

There are a few counts of this clonotype. The rearrangement joins TRBV12-3 or TRBV12-4 to TRBJ1-1; a weak D match, TRBD1 (5 bases). The CDR3 runs 13 residues. Trimming removed 6 bases at V and 4 bases at J, with 12 bases between. The CDR3 DNA reads as TGTGCCAGCAGCCCCGAGGGGCGCACTGAAGCTTTCTTT. Translating it yields CASSPEGRTEAFF.

This chain joins TRBV9 and TRBJ2-3; D unresolved. The CDR3 sequence is 15 residues long. V was shortened by 2 bases and J by 6 bases, with 16 bases between the two germline ends. CDR1 and CDR2 (germline): SGDLS, YYNGEE. The CDR3 DNA follows: TGTGCCAGCAGCGTGCAACGGATCTTGGGGGATACGCAGTATTTT. It codes for CASSVQRILGDTQYF.

This clonotype was counted ten times or more. The J gene is TRBJ2-1, the V gene TRBV20-1, with 9 bases that match TRBD1. V trimming: 5 bases; J trimming: 9 bases; junction bases outside the gene matches: 5. The CDR3 runs 12 residues. CDR1 and CDR2 from the germline V gene are DFQATT and SNEGSKA (reference sequence). The CDR3 region is CSASGTGTEQFF. The CDR3 nucleotides read TGCAGTGCTTCCGGGACAGGGACTGAGCAGTTCTTC.

The table lists this clonotype with many counts. The chain recombines TRBV6-5 with TRBJ2-7; 7 bases agree with TRBD1. V was pared by 8 bases and J by 6 bases, with 10 bases of the junction left unmatched. The germline gives CDR1 MNHEY, CDR2 SVGAGI. The CDR3 has 13 amino acids. The CDR3 nucleotides read TGTGCCAGCTTCGGGACAGCTCTCTCCGAGCAGTACTTC. This encodes CASFGTALSEQYF.